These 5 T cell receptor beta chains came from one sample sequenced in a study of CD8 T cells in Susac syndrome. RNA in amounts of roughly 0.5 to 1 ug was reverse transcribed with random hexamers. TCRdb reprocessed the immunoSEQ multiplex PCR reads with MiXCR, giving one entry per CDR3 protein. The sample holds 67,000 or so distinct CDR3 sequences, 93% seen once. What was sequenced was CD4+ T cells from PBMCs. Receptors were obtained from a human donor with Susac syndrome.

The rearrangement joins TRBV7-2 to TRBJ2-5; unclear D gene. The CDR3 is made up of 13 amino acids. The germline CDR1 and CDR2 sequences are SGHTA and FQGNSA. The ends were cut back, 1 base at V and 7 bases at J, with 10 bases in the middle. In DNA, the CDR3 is TGTGCCAGCAGCTTAGAATCGGTCGGGACCCAGTACTTC. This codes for CASSLESVGTQYF.

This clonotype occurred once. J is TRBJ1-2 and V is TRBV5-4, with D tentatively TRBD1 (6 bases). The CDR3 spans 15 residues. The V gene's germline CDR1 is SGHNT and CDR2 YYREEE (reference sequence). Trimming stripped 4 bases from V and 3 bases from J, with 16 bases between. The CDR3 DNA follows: TGTGCCAGCAGCCTTCCGCTGGGGGCCGACTATGGCTACACCTTC. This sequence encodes CASSLPLGADYGYTF.

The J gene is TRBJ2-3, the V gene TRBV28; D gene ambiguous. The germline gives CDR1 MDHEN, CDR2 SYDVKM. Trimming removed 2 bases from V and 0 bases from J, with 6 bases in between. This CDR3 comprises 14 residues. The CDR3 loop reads CASSLVASTDTQYF. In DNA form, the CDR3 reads TGTGCCAGCAGTTTAGTAGCCAGCACAGATACGCAGTATTTT.

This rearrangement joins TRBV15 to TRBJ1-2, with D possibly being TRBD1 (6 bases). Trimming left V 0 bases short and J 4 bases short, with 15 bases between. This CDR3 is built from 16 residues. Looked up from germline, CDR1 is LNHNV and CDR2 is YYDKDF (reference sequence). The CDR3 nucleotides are TGTGCCACCAGCAGAGATCGGAGACAGGCCTTCTATGGCTACACCTTC. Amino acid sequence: CATSRDRRQAFYGYTF.

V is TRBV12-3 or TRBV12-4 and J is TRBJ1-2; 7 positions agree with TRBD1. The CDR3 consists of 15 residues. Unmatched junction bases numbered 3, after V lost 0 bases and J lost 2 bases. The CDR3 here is CASSLATGANYGYTF. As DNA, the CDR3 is TGTGCCAGCAGTTTAGCCACAGGGGCGAACTATGGCTACACCTTC.